A selection of T cell receptor beta chains follows, all from one sample in a study of OX40 agonist ivuxolimab in advanced cancers. Profiling relied on immunoSEQ multiplex PCR, and the TCRdb table lists in-frame clones only, not all of them. The repertoire holds 30,000 to 40,000 clones, with around 70% as singletons. This material consisted of CD4+ or CD8+ T cells sorted from blood, taken in a trial of the OX40 agonist ivuxolimab. These receptor sequences come from an adult with an advanced solid tumor such as melanoma, head and neck, liver or kidney cancer. CDR3s include the opening cysteine and the closing phenylalanine or tryptophan. Each record gives: V gene, clone size, D gene, CDR3 protein. The D gene is left open where the match is weak. Part of the rows lack a size; the others show once, few, many or a class for expanded clones.

v_gene: TRBV2; abundance: once; d_gene: NA; CDR3aa: CASSPALPTDTQYF
v_gene: TRBV5-6; abundance: NA; d_gene: TRBD1; CDR3aa: CASSLGTGGEQPQHF
v_gene: TRBV2; abundance: NA; d_gene: TRBD1; CDR3aa: CASCGQGRYEQYF
v_gene: TRBV6-1; abundance: NA; d_gene: NA; CDR3aa: CASSDWAGFSNQPQHF
v_gene: TRBV7-2; abundance: NA; d_gene: TRBD1; CDR3aa: CASSLARTGSQPQHF
v_gene: TRBV19; abundance: NA; d_gene: NA; CDR3aa: CASSTTEYEQYF
v_gene: TRBV18; abundance: NA; d_gene: TRBD1; CDR3aa: CASSPDRAYEQYF
v_gene: TRBV9; abundance: NA; d_gene: NA; CDR3aa: CASSVDRNYGYTF
v_gene: TRBV9; abundance: NA; d_gene: NA; CDR3aa: CASSVSGGADTEAFF
v_gene: TRBV2; abundance: few; d_gene: NA; CDR3aa: CASSSGRPRNYGYTF